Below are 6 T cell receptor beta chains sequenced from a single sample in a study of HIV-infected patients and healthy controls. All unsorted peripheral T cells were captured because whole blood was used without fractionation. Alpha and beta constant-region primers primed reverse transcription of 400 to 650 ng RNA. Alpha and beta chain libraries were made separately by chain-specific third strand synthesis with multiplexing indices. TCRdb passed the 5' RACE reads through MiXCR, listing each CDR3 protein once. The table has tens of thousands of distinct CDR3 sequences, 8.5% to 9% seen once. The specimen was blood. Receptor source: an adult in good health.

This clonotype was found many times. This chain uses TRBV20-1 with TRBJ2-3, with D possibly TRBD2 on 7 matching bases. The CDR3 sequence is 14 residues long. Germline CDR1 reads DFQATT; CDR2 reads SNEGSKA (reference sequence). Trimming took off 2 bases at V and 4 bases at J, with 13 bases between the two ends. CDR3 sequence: CSARRRGGPDTQYF. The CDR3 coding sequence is TGCAGTGCTAGACGGAGGGGGGGCCCAGATACGCAGTATTTT.

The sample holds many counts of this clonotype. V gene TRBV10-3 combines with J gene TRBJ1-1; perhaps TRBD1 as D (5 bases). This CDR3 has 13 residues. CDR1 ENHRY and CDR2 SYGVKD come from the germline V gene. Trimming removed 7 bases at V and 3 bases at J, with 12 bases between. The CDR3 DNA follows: TGTGCCATCAATGGGGGAAGGGACACTGAAGCTTTCTTT. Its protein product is CAINGGRDTEAFF.

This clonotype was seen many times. The CDR3 bases are TGTGCCAGTAGTTCGGATGAGGAGCGAGAGCAGTACTTC. This gives the protein CASSSDEEREQYF. The rearrangement joins TRBV19 to TRBJ2-7; no clear D gene. This CDR3 comprises 13 residues. Germline V lookup: CDR1 LNHDA, CDR2 SQIVND (reference sequence). Trimming pared 5 bases from V and 7 bases from J, leaving 15 bases between. Using reference TRBV19 and TRBJ2-7 for the parts outside the CDR3, the full variable domain is DGGITQSPKYLFRKEGQNVTLSCEQNLNHDAMYWYRQDPGQGLRLIYYSQIVNDFQKGDIAEGYSVSREKKESFPLTVTSAQKNPTAFYLCASSSDEEREQYFGPGTRLTVT.

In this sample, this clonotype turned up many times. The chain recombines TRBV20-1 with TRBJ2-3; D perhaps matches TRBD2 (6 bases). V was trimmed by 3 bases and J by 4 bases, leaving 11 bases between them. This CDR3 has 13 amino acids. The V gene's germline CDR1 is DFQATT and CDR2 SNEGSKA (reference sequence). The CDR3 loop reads CSARRSGADTQYF. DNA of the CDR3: TGCAGTGCTAGGAGATCGGGGGCAGATACGCAGTATTTT.

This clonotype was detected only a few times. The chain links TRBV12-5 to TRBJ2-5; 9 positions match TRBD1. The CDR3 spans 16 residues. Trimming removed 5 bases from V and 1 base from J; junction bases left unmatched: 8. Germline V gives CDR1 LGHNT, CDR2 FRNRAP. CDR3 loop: CASGPGQGIPQETQYF. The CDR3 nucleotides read TGTGCTAGTGGTCCTGGACAGGGGATCCCCCAAGAGACCCAGTACTTC.

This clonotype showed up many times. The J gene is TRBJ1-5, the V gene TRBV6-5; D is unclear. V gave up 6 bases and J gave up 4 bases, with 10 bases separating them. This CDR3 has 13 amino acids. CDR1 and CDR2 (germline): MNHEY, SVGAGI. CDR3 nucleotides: TGTGCCAGCAGCCCGGCCCCTAATCAGCCCCAGCATTTT. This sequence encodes CASSPAPNQPQHF.